Here is one TCR beta chain with its context. This clonotype appeared many times. Its antigen target is currently unknown. Base quality data are lacking; no much larger clone is found one base away. Sequences SGHAT (CDR1) and FQNNGV (CDR2) are obtained from the germline V gene. V is cut by 0 bases and J by 8 bases, and the space between the germline ends is 14 bases. From its cysteine to its phenylalanine, the CDR3 spans 15 amino acids. The CDR3 DNA has 45 bases and is translated from base 1. Instrument used: Illumina HiSeq 2000. TCR beta chain libraries were generated through multiplex PCR amplification. High-throughput sequencing was used to analyze the amplified TCR beta chain products. TCRdb reprocessing: public reads trimmed at Q25 with fastp, clones called with MiXCR, in-frame beta chains kept. Every distinct CDR3 protein forms one entry, paired with its most common genes and DNA. The sample table contains about 130,000 distinct CDR3 sequences; only one count was recorded for 20% to 25% of them. About 2.2% of the sample lies in the top ten.

The axillary draining lymph nodes of breast cancer patients were the source of the lymph node samples. The sample originates from a study of breast tumors, draining lymph nodes, adjacent tissues (dated by TCRdb to 2015 to 2016). With respect to the entire study: TCR beta repertoires were compared across tumor, adjacent nontumor tissue and axillary lymph nodes obtained from breast cancer patients. In human breast cancer, the study set out to assess how tumor, surrounding tissue and draining lymph node repertoires relate to one another and whether T cells might be exchanged between them. General conclusions and limits of the study: Tumors showed preferential V and J gene usage, and their T-cell repertoire diversity fell below that of lymph nodes yet above that of nontumor tissue. The data were considered consistent with most tumor T cells being derived from the lymph node and subsequently expanding within tumor tissue. The conclusion that tumor T cells originate in lymph nodes was presented as consistent with a hypothesis rather than as directly demonstrated. In luminal-like breast cancer, tumor and nontumor tissue repertoires resembled each other significantly more than in basal-like breast cancer.

The receptor was derived from a female donor with breast cancer. Some clones in this sample may be carry-over from other donors' samples. This chain is built from TRBV11-2 and TRBJ2-1; a weak D assignment points to TRBD2 (6 bases agree). Sequences were obtained from axillary lymph node tissue. Read as DNA, the sequence is TGTGCCAGCAGCTTAGATGCGGCCCCTAGCGATGAGCAGTTCTTC. Translated, it reads CASSLDAAPSDEQFF.